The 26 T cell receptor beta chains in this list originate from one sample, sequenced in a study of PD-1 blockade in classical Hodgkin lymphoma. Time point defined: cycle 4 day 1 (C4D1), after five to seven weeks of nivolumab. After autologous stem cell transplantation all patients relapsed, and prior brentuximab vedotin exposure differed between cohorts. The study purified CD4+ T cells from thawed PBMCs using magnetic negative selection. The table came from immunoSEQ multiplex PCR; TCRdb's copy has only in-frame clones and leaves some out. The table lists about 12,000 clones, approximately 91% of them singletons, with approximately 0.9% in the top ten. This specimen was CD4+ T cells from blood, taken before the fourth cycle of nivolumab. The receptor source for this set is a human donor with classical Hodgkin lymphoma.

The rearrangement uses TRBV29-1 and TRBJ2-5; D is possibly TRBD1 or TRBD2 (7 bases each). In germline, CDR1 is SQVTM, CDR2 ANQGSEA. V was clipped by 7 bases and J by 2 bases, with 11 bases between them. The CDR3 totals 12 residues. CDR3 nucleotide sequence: TGCAGCGCCAGGGGGGGGCAAGAGACCCAGTACTTC. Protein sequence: CSARGGQETQYF.

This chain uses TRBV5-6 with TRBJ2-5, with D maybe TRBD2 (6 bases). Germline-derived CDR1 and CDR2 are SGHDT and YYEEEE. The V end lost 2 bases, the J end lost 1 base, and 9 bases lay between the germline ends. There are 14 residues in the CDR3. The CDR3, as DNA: TGTGCCAGCAGCTTCGTCGGGGGCCAAGAGACCCAGTACTTC. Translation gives CASSFVGGQETQYF.

CDR3 sequence: CASSELPNTGELFF. In DNA, the CDR3 is TGTGCCAGCAGTGAATTACCGAACACCGGGGAGCTGTTTTTT. The chain recombines TRBV25-1 with TRBJ2-2; D remains ambiguous. This CDR3 contains 14 residues. Trimming took off 1 base at V and 0 bases at J, with 3 bases between the two ends. CDR1 and CDR2 (germline): MGHDK, SYGVNS.

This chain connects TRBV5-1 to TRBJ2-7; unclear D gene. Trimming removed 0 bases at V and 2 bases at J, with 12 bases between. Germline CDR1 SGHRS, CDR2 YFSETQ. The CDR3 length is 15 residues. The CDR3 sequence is CASSLGGFNPYEQYF. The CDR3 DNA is TGCGCCAGCAGCTTGGGGGGTTTTAACCCCTACGAGCAGTACTTC.

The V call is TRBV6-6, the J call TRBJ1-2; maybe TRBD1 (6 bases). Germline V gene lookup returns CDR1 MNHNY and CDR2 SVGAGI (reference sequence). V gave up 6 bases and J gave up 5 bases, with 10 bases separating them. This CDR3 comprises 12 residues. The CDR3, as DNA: TGTGCCAGCAGCCAGGGGCCTTATGGCTACACCTTC. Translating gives CASSQGPYGYTF.

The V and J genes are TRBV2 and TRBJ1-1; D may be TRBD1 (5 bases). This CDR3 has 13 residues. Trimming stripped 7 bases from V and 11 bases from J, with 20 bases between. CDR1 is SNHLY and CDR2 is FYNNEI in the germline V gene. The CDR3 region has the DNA TGTGCCAGCACCGCTCAGGGTTTGCGACCCGCTTTCTTT. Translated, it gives CASTAQGLRPAFF. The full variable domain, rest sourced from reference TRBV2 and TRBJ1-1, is EPEVTQTPSHQVTQMGQEVILRCVPISNHLYFYWYRQILGQKVEFLVSFYNNEISEKSEIFDDQFSVERPDGSNFTLKIRSTKLEDSAMYFCASTAQGLRPAFFGQGTRLTVV.

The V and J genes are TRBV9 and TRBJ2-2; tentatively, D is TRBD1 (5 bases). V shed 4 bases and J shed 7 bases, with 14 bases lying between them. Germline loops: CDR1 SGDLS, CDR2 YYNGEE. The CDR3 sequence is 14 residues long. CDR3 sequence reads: CASSFDLGDGELFF. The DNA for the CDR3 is TGTGCCAGCAGCTTCGACCTAGGGGACGGGGAGCTGTTTTTT. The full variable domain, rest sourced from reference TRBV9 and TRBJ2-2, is DSGVTQTPKHLITATGQRVTLRCSPRSGDLSVYWYQQSLDQGLQFLIQYYNGEERAKGNILERFSAQQFPDLHSELNLSSLELGDSALYFCASSFDLGDGELFFGEGSRLTVL.

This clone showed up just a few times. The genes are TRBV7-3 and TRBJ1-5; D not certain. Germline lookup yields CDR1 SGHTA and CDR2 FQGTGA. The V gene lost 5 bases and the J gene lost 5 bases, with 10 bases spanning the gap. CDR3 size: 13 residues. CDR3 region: CASSPGQYQPQHF. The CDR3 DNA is TGTGCCAGCAGCCCTGGCCAATATCAGCCCCAGCATTTT.

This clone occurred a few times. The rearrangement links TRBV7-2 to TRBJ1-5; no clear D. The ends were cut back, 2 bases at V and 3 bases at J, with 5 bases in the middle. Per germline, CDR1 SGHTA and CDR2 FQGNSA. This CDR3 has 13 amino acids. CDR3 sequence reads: CASSLYDNQPQHF. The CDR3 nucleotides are TGTGCCAGCAGCTTATACGACAATCAGCCCCAGCATTTT.

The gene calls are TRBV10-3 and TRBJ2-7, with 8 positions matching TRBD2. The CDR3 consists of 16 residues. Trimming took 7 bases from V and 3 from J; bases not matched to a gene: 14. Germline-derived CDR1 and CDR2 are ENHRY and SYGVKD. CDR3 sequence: CAITLNSGAAVYEQYF. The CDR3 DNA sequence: TGTGCCATCACCCTCAATAGCGGGGCGGCCGTCTACGAGCAGTACTTC.

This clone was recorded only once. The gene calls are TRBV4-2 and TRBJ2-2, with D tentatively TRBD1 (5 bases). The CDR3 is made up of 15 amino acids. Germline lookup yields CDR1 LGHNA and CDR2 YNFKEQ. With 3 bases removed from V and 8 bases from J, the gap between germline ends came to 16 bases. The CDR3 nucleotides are TGTGCCAGCAGCCAGATGGACACGTCCAGAGGGGAGCTGTTTTTT. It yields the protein CASSQMDTSRGELFF.

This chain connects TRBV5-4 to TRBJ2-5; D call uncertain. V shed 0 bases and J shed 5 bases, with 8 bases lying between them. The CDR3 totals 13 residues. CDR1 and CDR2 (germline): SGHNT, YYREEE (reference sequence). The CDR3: CASSLDVWETQYF. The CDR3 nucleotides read TGTGCCAGCAGCTTGGACGTGTGGGAGACCCAGTACTTC.

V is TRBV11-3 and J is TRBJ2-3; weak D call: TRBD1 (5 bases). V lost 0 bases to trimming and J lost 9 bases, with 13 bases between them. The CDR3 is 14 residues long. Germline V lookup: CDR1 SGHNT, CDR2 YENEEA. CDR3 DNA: TGTGCCAGCAGCTTAGATTCCGGACCAGGGACGCAGTATTTT. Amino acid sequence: CASSLDSGPGTQYF.

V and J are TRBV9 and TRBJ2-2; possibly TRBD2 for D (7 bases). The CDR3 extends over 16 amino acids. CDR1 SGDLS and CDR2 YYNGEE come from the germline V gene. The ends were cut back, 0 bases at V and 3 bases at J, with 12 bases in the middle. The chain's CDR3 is CASSVVGGRDTGELFF. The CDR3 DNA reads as TGTGCCAGCAGCGTAGTAGGGGGGAGGGACACCGGGGAGCTGTTTTTT.

The chain's CDR3 is CASKTSRAEKLFF. In nucleotides, the CDR3 is TGTGCCAGCAAAACCTCGCGAGCGGAAAAACTGTTTTTT. The gene calls are TRBV2 and TRBJ1-4; D is ambiguous. The V gene's germline CDR1 is SNHLY and CDR2 FYNNEI. Trimming shortened V by 7 bases and J by 8 bases, and 14 bases separated the two germline ends. The CDR3 runs 13 residues.

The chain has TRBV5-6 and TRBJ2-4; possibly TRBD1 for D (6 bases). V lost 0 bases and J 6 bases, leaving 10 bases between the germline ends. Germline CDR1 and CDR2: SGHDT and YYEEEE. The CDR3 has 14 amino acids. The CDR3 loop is CASSLGGLGNIQYF. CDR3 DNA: TGTGCCAGCAGCTTGGGGGGGCTGGGAAACATTCAGTACTTC.

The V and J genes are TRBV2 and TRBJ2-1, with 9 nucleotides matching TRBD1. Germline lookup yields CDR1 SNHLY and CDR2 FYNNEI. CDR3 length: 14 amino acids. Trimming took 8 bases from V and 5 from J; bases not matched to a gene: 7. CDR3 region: CASSDRGRNNEQFF. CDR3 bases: TGTGCCAGCTCCGACAGGGGGAGGAACAATGAGCAGTTCTTC.

The CDR3 reads CASSLLPAGELFF. CDR3 nucleotides: TGTGCCAGCAGTTTACTTCCAGCCGGGGAGCTGTTTTTT. V usage is TRBV28 and J usage is TRBJ2-2; the D is unclear. V shed 2 bases and J shed 6 bases, with 7 bases lying between them. This CDR3 contains 13 residues. CDR1 and CDR2 from the germline V gene are MDHEN and SYDVKM.

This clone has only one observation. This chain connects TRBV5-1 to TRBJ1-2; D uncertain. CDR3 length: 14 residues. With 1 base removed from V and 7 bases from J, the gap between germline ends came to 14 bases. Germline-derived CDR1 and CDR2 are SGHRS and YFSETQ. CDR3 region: CASSLLSGEGGYTF. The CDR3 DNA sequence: TGCGCCAGCAGCTTGTTAAGTGGGGAGGGTGGCTACACCTTC.

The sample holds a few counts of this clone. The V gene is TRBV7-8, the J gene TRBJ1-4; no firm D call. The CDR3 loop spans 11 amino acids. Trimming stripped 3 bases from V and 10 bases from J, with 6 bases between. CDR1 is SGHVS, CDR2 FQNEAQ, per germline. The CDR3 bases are TGTGCCAGCAGCTTGGGAGGAAAACTGTTTTTT. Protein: CASSLGGKLFF.

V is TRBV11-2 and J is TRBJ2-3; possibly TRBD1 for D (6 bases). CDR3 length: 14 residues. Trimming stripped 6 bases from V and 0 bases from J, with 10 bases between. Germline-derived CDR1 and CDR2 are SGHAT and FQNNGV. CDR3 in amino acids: CASRQGTSTDTQYF. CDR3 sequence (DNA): TGTGCCAGCAGACAGGGAACTAGCACAGATACGCAGTATTTT. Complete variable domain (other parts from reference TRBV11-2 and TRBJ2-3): EAGVAQSPRYKIIEKRQSVAFWCNPISGHATLYWYQQILGQGPKLLIQFQNNGVVDDSQLPKDRFSAERLKGVDSTLKIQPAKLEDSAVYLCASRQGTSTDTQYFGPGTRLTVL.

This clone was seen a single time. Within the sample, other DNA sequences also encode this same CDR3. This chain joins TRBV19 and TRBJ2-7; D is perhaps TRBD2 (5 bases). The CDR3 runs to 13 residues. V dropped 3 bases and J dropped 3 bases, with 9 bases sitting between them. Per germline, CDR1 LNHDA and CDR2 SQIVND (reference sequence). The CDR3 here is CASSMVRDYEQYF. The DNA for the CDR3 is TGTGCCAGTAGTATGGTCCGGGACTACGAGCAGTACTTC. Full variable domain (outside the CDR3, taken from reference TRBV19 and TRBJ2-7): DGGITQSPKYLFRKEGQNVTLSCEQNLNHDAMYWYRQDPGQGLRLIYYSQIVNDFQKGDIAEGYSVSREKKESFPLTVTSAQKNPTAFYLCASSMVRDYEQYFGPGTRLTVT.

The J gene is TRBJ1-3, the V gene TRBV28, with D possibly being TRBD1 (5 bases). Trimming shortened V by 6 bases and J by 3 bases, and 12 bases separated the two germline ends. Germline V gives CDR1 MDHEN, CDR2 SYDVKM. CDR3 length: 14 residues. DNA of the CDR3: TGTGCCAGCAGCCGACAGTCCTTTGGAAACACCATATATTTT. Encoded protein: CASSRQSFGNTIYF.

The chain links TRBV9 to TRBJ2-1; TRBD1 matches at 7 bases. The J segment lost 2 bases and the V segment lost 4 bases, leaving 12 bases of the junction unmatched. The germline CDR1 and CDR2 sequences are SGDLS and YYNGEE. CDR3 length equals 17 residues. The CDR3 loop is CASSIQQGLAPYNEQFF. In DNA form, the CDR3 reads TGTGCCAGCAGCATCCAACAGGGGCTAGCTCCCTACAATGAGCAGTTCTTC.

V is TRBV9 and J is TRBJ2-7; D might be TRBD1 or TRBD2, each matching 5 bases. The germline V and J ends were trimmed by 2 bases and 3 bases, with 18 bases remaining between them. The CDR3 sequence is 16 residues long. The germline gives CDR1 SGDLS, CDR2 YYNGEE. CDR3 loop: CASSVRETVAFYEQYF. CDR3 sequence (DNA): TGTGCCAGCAGCGTTCGAGAGACAGTAGCGTTCTACGAGCAGTACTTC.

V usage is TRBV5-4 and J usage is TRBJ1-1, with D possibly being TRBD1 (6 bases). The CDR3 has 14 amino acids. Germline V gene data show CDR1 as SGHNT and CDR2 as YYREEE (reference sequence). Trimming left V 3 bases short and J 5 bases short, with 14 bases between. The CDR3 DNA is TGTGCCAGCAGCTCCACAGGGTTTATTACTGAAGCTTTCTTT. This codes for CASSSTGFITEAFF.